Below, 13 T cell receptor beta chains from the same sample are listed, as sequenced in a study of Ad26.COV2.S vaccination and SARS-CoV-2 variants. This table comes from immunoSEQ multiplex PCR, and its TCRdb copy is limited to in-frame clones, with some not included. The sample carries tens of thousands of clones, about 83% recorded once. The specimen comprised peripheral blood, sampled after recovery from COVID-19. These receptors originate from a human donor who had recovered from COVID-19.

This chain connects TRBV28 to TRBJ1-5, with D hard to call. V lost 6 bases and J lost 6, with 9 bases in between. The CDR3 totals 12 residues. Germline loops: CDR1 MDHEN, CDR2 SYDVKM. CDR3 DNA sequence: TGTGCCAGCAGCCCCGCGGGTCAGCCCCAGCATTTT. Protein sequence: CASSPAGQPQHF.

The J gene is TRBJ2-7, the V gene TRBV9; D is possibly TRBD2 (6 bases). This CDR3 spans 15 amino acids. CDR1 and CDR2 (germline): SGDLS, YYNGEE. Trimming took 3 bases from V and 0 from J, leaving 13 bases between them. In DNA, the CDR3 is TGTGCCAGCAGCGAGGCTAGCGCGAGCTCCTACGAGCAGTACTTC. The encoded protein is CASSEASASSYEQYF.

The sample holds one count of this clone. The chain recombines TRBV5-1 with TRBJ2-1; either TRBD1 or TRBD2 may fit D (7 bases each). The CDR3 has 15 residues. Trimming removed 5 bases at V and 1 base at J, with 13 bases between. The V gene's germline CDR1 is SGHRS and CDR2 YFSETQ. CDR3 in amino acids: CASRAQGGSYNEQFF. The CDR3 DNA is TGCGCCAGCAGGGCCCAGGGGGGGTCCTACAATGAGCAGTTCTTC.

This clone was counted a single time. V is TRBV24-1 and J is TRBJ1-5, with 9 bases aligning to TRBD1. The CDR3 spans 15 residues. CDR1 is KGHDR and CDR2 is SFDVKD in the germline V gene. With 9 bases clipped from V and 8 bases from J, the junction kept 13 bases outside the gene matches. In nucleotides, the CDR3 is TGTGCCACCGGGAGGGGACAGGGCGATTTAAAGCCCCAGCATTTT. As protein: CATGRGQGDLKPQHF.

This clone has a handful of counts. The CDR3 loop is CASSRGQLRRGYGYTF. CDR3 coding DNA: TGTGCCAGCAGCCGGGGACAGCTTCGTAGAGGCTATGGCTACACCTTC. This sequence joins TRBV9 and TRBJ1-2, with 7 bases matching TRBD1. The CDR3 runs 16 residues. J lost 4 bases, V lost 4 bases, and 13 bases had no gene match. CDR1 and CDR2 (germline): SGDLS, YYNGEE. The complete variable domain, with remaining parts taken from reference TRBV9 and TRBJ1-2, reads DSGVTQTPKHLITATGQRVTLRCSPRSGDLSVYWYQQSLDQGLQFLIQYYNGEERAKGNILERFSAQQFPDLHSELNLSSLELGDSALYFCASSRGQLRRGYGYTFGSGTRLTVV.

The chain couples TRBV30 to TRBJ2-1, with D perhaps TRBD1 (6 bases). Germline values: CDR1 GTSNPN, CDR2 SVGIG (reference sequence). This CDR3 region has 14 residues. Trimming cost V 5 bases and J 4 bases, with 15 bases left between them. CDR3 bases: TGTGCCTGGGTAGGGCAGGGGATGTACAATGAGCAGTTCTTC. Its translation: CAWVGQGMYNEQFF.

This clone was picked up one time. The rearrangement links TRBV28 to TRBJ1-1; 7 bases align to TRBD1. CDR3 length: 17 residues. Germline CDR1 MDHEN, CDR2 SYDVKM. Germline trimming cut 4 bases from V and 1 base from J; bases unmatched to any gene: 12. CDR3 amino acids: CASSSKGALTRNTEAFF. Written as DNA, the CDR3 is TGTGCCAGCAGTTCAAAGGGGGCCCTTACCAGGAACACTGAAGCTTTCTTT.

The J gene is TRBJ2-2, the V gene TRBV3-1 (or the pseudogene TRBV3-2); the D is unclear. With 4 bases removed from V and 7 bases from J, the gap between germline ends came to 7 bases. The CDR3 is made up of 12 amino acids. Germline loops: CDR1 LGHDT, CDR2 YNNKEL (reference sequence). The CDR3 sequence is CASSPVGGELFF. In DNA form, the CDR3 reads TGTGCCAGCAGCCCCGTGGGCGGGGAGCTGTTTTTT.

In this sample, this clone turned up once. V gene TRBV6-1 combines with J gene TRBJ2-6; D unresolved. V shed 1 base and J shed 3 bases, with 4 bases lying between them. This CDR3 region has 14 residues. CDR1 and CDR2 from the germline V gene are MNHNS and SASEGT. The CDR3 sequence: CASSEVFGANVLTF. For the CDR3, the DNA is TGTGCCAGCAGTGAAGTTTTTGGGGCCAACGTCCTGACTTTC.

This clone was observed a single time. This sequence joins TRBV28 and TRBJ1-4, with 7 bases identical to TRBD1. Looked up from germline, CDR1 is MDHEN and CDR2 is SYDVKM. With V trimmed by 6 bases and J by 3 bases, 10 bases remained unmatched. This CDR3 comprises 16 residues. CDR3 nucleotides: TGTGCCAGCAGCCCAATCCCGGGACAGTCTAATGAAAAACTGTTTTTT. As protein: CASSPIPGQSNEKLFF.

The V call is TRBV24-1, the J call TRBJ1-2; no definite D call. Germline V gene lookup returns CDR1 KGHDR and CDR2 SFDVKD. The CDR3 is 13 residues long. V lost 5 bases to trimming and J lost 8 bases, with 14 bases between them. CDR3: CATSANTGGGYTF. The CDR3 DNA sequence: TGTGCCACCAGTGCAAATACGGGAGGCGGCTACACCTTC.

CDR3 DNA sequence: TGCGCCAGCATGGGAGTGCCAGAGGGGGATACGCAGTATTTT. It specifies CASMGVPEGDTQYF. The chain links TRBV10-2 to TRBJ2-3, with D perhaps being TRBD1 or TRBD2 (5 bases each). The CDR3 is 14 amino acids. The germline V gene encodes CDR1 WSHSY and CDR2 SAAADI. The V end lost 7 bases, the J end lost 6 bases, and 17 bases lay between the germline ends.

The chain couples TRBV6-5 to TRBJ2-7, with 9 bases lining up with TRBD1. The ends lost 7 bases at V and 3 bases at J; junction bases unmatched: 7. This CDR3 contains 14 residues. CDR1 is MNHEY and CDR2 is SVGAGI in the germline V gene. Here the CDR3 DNA reads TGTGCCAGCACCACGGGACAGGGAGTCTACGAGCAGTACGTC. This gives the protein CASTTGQGVYEQYV.